A selection of T cell receptor beta chains follows, all from one sample in a study of cytomegalovirus exposure and HLA in healthy donors. Measured with immunoSEQ multiplex PCR; TCRdb has only the in-frame clones, and not every one. The sample lists 200,000 to 250,000 clones, approximately 79% occurring once. What was sequenced was PBMCs. These receptors were taken from a girl aged 2 to 10 in good health and CMV-seronegative. CDR3s include the opening cysteine and the closing phenylalanine or tryptophan. A D gene is named only where the DNA matches it firmly. Where a row states a size, it is once, few, many or the class of an expanded clone; other rows omit it.

d_call	v_call	j_call	clone_size	cdr3_nt	cdr3_aa
TRBD1	TRBV19	TRBJ1-1	.	TGTGCCAGTAGTCAGGGGGTTTCTGAAGCTTTCTTT	CASSQGVSEAFF
.	TRBV30	TRBJ1-1	few	TGTGCCTGTAAGGGCGTGGAGGGCACTGAAGCTTTCTTT	CACKGVEGTEAFF
.	TRBV19	TRBJ2-7	.	TGTGCCAGTAGTATAGATCGGTGGGGGCCCGAGCAGTACTTC	CASSIDRWGPEQYF
TRBD1	TRBV5-6	TRBJ1-1	few	TGTGCCAGCAGATACAAGCCCGGGACAGGGCGCCCTGAAGCTTTCTTT	CASRYKPGTGRPEAFF
TRBD2	TRBV18	TRBJ2-1	.	TGTGCCAGCTCGGGACTAGGGGTGGATGAGCAGTTCTTC	CASSGLGVDEQFF
.	TRBV5-1	TRBJ2-5	.	TGCGCCAGCAGTGAACTAACGGAGACCCAGTACTTC	CASSELTETQYF
TRBD1	TRBV7-9	TRBJ1-2	.	TGTGCCAGCAGCTTACAGGGGGTTCATGGCTACACCTTC	CASSLQGVHGYTF
TRBD2	TRBV13	TRBJ2-1	.	TGTGCCAGCAGCCCAAGACTAGCGGGGATCTACAATGAGCAGTTCTTC	CASSPRLAGIYNEQFF
TRBD1	TRBV7-8	TRBJ1-2	.	TGTGCCAGCAGCTTAGGGAGACAGGGGCCTACCTATGGCTACACCTTC	CASSLGRQGPTYGYTF
TRBD2	TRBV7-9	TRBJ2-1	.	TGTGCCAGCAGTCCTAGCGGGAGCGCCTACAATGAGCAGTTCTTC	CASSPSGSAYNEQFF
.	TRBV19	TRBJ1-6	once	TGTGCCAGTACGATGGGGGGGCTTGGCAATTCACCCCTCCACTTT	CASTMGGLGNSPLHF
.	TRBV4-1	TRBJ1-1	.	TGCGCCAGCAGCCCTCCCAGGTGGGGAGCCACTGAAGCTTTCTTT	CASSPPRWGATEAFF
TRBD2	TRBV30	TRBJ2-3	.	TGTGCCTGGAGTACATCGGGAGGGTTCACAGATACGCAGTATTTT	CAWSTSGGFTDTQYF
.	TRBV27	TRBJ2-3	.	TGTGCCAGCAGTTTAATTCCAGGGTCCACAGATACGCAGTATTTT	CASSLIPGSTDTQYF
TRBD2	TRBV5-1	TRBJ2-7	.	TGCGCCAGCAGTGACTCCCCAGCGGGGGAGCAGTACTTC	CASSDSPAGEQYF
TRBD2	TRBV4-1	TRBJ2-5	.	TGCGCCAGCAGCCAAGTTCAGCGGGGTCTGGAGACCCAGTACTTC	CASSQVQRGLETQYF
.	TRBV7-3	TRBJ2-2	.	TGTGCCAGCAGCCCCGAGGGCACCGGGGAGCTGTTCTTT	CASSPEGTGELFF
TRBD2	TRBV11-3	TRBJ2-7	.	TGTGCCAGCAGCTACGGACTAGCGGGAAGGCAGTACTTC	CASSYGLAGRQYF
TRBD2	TRBV30	TRBJ2-1	.	TGTGCCTGCACGGGACTAGCGGCCTGGAGGTACAATGAGCAGTTCTTC	CACTGLAAWRYNEQFF
.	TRBV7-7	TRBJ2-2	.	TGTGCCAGCAGCTTAACAAGAACCGGGGAGCTGTTTTTT	CASSLTRTGELFF
.	TRBV4-1	TRBJ1-2	.	TGCGCCAGCAGCCAAGGTCAGACAGGATCGCCGTATGGCTACACCTTC	CASSQGQTGSPYGYTF
.	TRBV6-5	TRBJ2-5	.	TGTGCCAGCAGGATCCGGGACACTAAAGAGACCCAGTACTTC	CASRIRDTKETQYF
.	TRBV18	TRBJ2-3	few	TGTGCCAGCTCACCTATTGATACGCAGTATTTT	CASSPIDTQYF
.	TRBV19	TRBJ2-7	.	TGTGCCAGTAGTATCGGCGGTGGCAGGGCCTACGAGCAGTACTTC	CASSIGGGRAYEQYF
.	TRBV6-1	TRBJ2-2	.	TGTGCCAGCAGTGAAAATTACAGGGACACCGGGGAGCTGTTTTTT	CASSENYRDTGELFF
.	TRBV29-1	TRBJ2-5	.	TGCAGCGGTGGCCAGGGGTACCAAGAGACCCAGTACTTC	CSGGQGYQETQYF
.	TRBV7-9	TRBJ1-4	.	TGTGCCAGCAGCTTAGACGGGAAGGAAAAACTGTTTTTT	CASSLDGKEKLFF
.	TRBV21-1	TRBJ2-7	.	TGTGCCAGCAGCCCAGGACAGAGAGTCTACGAGCAGTACTTC	CASSPGQRVYEQYF
.	TRBV5-4	TRBJ2-7	.	TGTGCCAGCAGCTTGGGACAGGAGATAAGCTCCTACGAGCAGTACTTC	CASSLGQEISSYEQYF
.	TRBV27	TRBJ2-3	.	TGTGCCAGCAGCTCCCAGCCCGGGGGTCACACAGATACGCAGTATTTT	CASSSQPGGHTDTQYF
TRBD2	TRBV5-1	TRBJ2-2	.	TGCGCCAGCAGCTTGGAACTAGCGGGAGCTGACGGGGAGCTGTTTTTT	CASSLELAGADGELFF
TRBD1	TRBV2	TRBJ2-1	.	TGTGCCAGCAGGGCGGGACAGGCCTACAATGAGCAGTTCTTC	CASRAGQAYNEQFF